Each of the 6 T cell receptor beta chains below was sequenced from the same sample in a study of cytomegalovirus exposure and HLA in healthy donors. The repertoire was sequenced with immunoSEQ multiplex PCR; TCRdb's copy has only in-frame clones and lacks some. The sample holds roughly 260,000 clones, 85% to 90% seen once. The specimen sequenced was PBMCs. The receptors were sampled from a woman aged 18-29 years in good health and CMV-seronegative.

This chain joins TRBV7-9 and TRBJ1-1, with D tentatively TRBD1 (6 bases). The CDR3 loop spans 16 amino acids. Per germline, CDR1 SEHNR and CDR2 FQNEAQ (reference sequence). V shed 0 bases and J shed 1 base, with 12 bases lying between them. The CDR3 region has the DNA TGTGCCAGCAGCTTAGCCTCCGGGACATCGAACACTGAAGCTTTCTTT. Its translation is CASSLASGTSNTEAFF.

This clone was detected only once. The chain links TRBV28 to TRBJ1-1, with 7 bases fitting TRBD1. V was pared by 8 bases and J by 0 bases, with 3 bases of the junction left unmatched. This CDR3 is 13 amino acids long. Germline CDR1 is MDHEN and CDR2 is SYDVKM. The CDR3 DNA reads as TGTGCCAGCGACAGGGCCTTGAACACTGAAGCTTTCTTT. This gives the protein CASDRALNTEAFF.

V is TRBV7-9 and J is TRBJ2-7; 9 bases fit TRBD2. J lost 6 bases, V lost 5 bases, and 8 bases had no gene match. Per germline, CDR1 SEHNR and CDR2 FQNEAQ (reference sequence). The CDR3 totals 14 residues. CDR3 DNA: TGTGCCAGCAGCAACCCTCTAGCGGGGTTCGAGCAGTACGTC. It is translated as CASSNPLAGFEQYV.

The chain uses TRBV6-1 and TRBJ1-4, with 7 bases matching TRBD1. The CDR3 spans 15 residues. With V trimmed by 5 bases and J by 7 bases, 10 bases remained unmatched. The germline V gene has CDR1 MNHNS and CDR2 SASEGT. The DNA of the CDR3 is TGTGCCAGCAGTTTAAAACAGGGGTGGAGTGAAAAACTGTTTTTT. This translates into CASSLKQGWSEKLFF.

This sequence joins TRBV10-2 and TRBJ2-2; D not certain. Trimming stripped 11 bases from V and 1 base from J, with 8 bases between. This CDR3 region has 12 residues. Germline values: CDR1 WSHSY, CDR2 SAAADI. CDR3 in amino acids: CAVRQNTGELFF. The CDR3 DNA sequence: TGCGCCGTACGACAGAACACCGGGGAGCTGTTTTTT.

This clone was observed a handful of times. The J gene is TRBJ1-2, the V gene TRBV5-1, with TRBD1 matching 7 bases. Germline V lookup: CDR1 SGHRS, CDR2 YFSETQ. V gave up 3 bases and J gave up 7 bases; unmatched junction bases: 6. This CDR3 spans 13 amino acids. This chain's CDR3 is CASSWRTGGGYTF. CDR3 in DNA: TGCGCCAGCAGCTGGAGGACAGGCGGTGGCTACACCTTC. Together with reference TRBV5-1 and TRBJ1-2, the CDR3 gives the full variable domain: KAGVTQTPRYLIKTRGQQVTLSCSPISGHRSVSWYQQTPGQGLQFLFEYFSETQRNKGNFPGRFSGRQFSNSRSEMNVSTLELGDSALYLCASSWRTGGGYTFGSGTRLTVV.